This is a list of T cell receptor beta chains from one sample in a study of response to subunit inactivated influenza vaccine. From the RT-PCR reads, TCRdb called clonotypes with MiXCR, one entry per CDR3 protein. Of 150,000 to 200,000 distinct CDR3 sequences in the sample, about an eighth were seen once. The same sample was also used in a study of T cells expressing NK-cell markers.

This material consisted of CD8+ T cells sorted from PBMCs, taken 11 to 12 days after vaccination. The receptors originated from a man aged 50 or older who received an inactivated influenza vaccine. The CDR3 runs from the conserved cysteine through the conserved F or W. D genes are given only for firm matches. Clone size is not always given. Where it is, it says once, few, many or a class for expanded clones.

DNA	CDR3	D	V	J	size
TGTGCCAGCAGCTCCGGATACTCGGGGCAGTACTTC	CASSSGYSGQYF	NA	TRBV7-9	TRBJ2-7	NA
TGCGCCAGCAGCTCCGGACTAGCGGGGACCATTGATTACGAGCAGTACTTC	CASSSGLAGTIDYEQYF	TRBD2	TRBV5-1	TRBJ2-7	few
TGCGCCAGCAGCCAAGGTACCGCTGGGACAGCCTACGAGCAGTACTTC	CASSQGTAGTAYEQYF	TRBD1	TRBV4-3	TRBJ2-7	few
TGCAGTGTTGTGGACAGGGACTACTATGGCTACACCTTC	CSVVDRDYYGYTF	TRBD1	TRBV20-1	TRBJ1-2	NA
TGTGCCAGCAGCGCGACCCTGGGGGAAAAACTGTTTTTT	CASSATLGEKLFF	NA	TRBV9	TRBJ1-4	NA
TGTGCCAGCAGCCAAGATCAGAGGATTACTACCCAGTACTTC	CASSQDQRITTQYF	NA	TRBV3-1	TRBJ2-5	NA
TGCGCCAGCAGCCACGGGACCACCTACGAGCAGTACTTC	CASSHGTTYEQYF	NA	TRBV5-1	TRBJ2-7	NA
TGCAGTGCTAGAGATCCGGGACTAGCGGGGACCTACGAGCAGTACTTC	CSARDPGLAGTYEQYF	TRBD2	TRBV20-1	TRBJ2-7	NA
TGTGCCAGCAGCCCAGGGACTAGCGGGGGGGAGCAGTTCTTC	CASSPGTSGGEQFF	TRBD2	TRBV6-1	TRBJ2-1	NA
TGTGCCAGCAGGCTAACGGAGGAGACCACTGAAGCTTTCTTT	CASRLTEETTEAFF	NA	TRBV28	TRBJ1-1	NA
TGCGCCAGCAGCCAAGATATCGGGACTAGCGGGTACACAGATACGCAGTATTTT	CASSQDIGTSGYTDTQYF	TRBD2	TRBV4-3	TRBJ2-3	NA
TGTGCCAGTAGTAGGGCATACACTGAAGCTTTCTTT	CASSRAYTEAFF	NA	TRBV19	TRBJ1-1	once
TGTGCCAGCAGTCTGACAGGGGTGAGGGAGCAGTACTTC	CASSLTGVREQYF	TRBD1	TRBV12-3/TRBV12-4	TRBJ2-7	few
TGTGCCAGCAGCCCCGGGACTATCTACAATGAGCAGTTCTTC	CASSPGTIYNEQFF	TRBD2	TRBV12-3/TRBV12-4	TRBJ2-1	few
TGTGCCAGCAGACCATGGGGGGGCGGTCAGCCCCAGCATTTT	CASRPWGGGQPQHF	NA	TRBV12-3/TRBV12-4	TRBJ1-5	NA
TGTGCTAGTGGTTTGGTAAAGTCGGCAGGGGGCGAAGGAAAAGAGACCCAGTACTTC	CASGLVKSAGGEGKETQYF	TRBD1	TRBV12-5	TRBJ2-5	few
TGTGCCAGCAGTGAATGGGTGGCAGGCGAAAAACTGTTTTTT	CASSEWVAGEKLFF	NA	TRBV2	TRBJ1-4	few
TGTGCCAGCAGCTTAGTCCGTGCGACGGCGACAGATACGCAGTATTTT	CASSLVRATATDTQYF	NA	TRBV7-9	TRBJ2-3	NA
TGCAGTGCCAATCCGGGACAGGGGAAACTCCTACTCTCCTACGAGCAGTACTTC	CSANPGQGKLLLSYEQYF	TRBD1	TRBV20-1	TRBJ2-7	few
TGTGCCAGCAGCCCAGGACAGGGGATAGGCTACGAGCAGTACTTC	CASSPGQGIGYEQYF	TRBD1	TRBV7-6	TRBJ2-7	NA
TGTGCCAGCAGCCCAGGGGTGGAGGGGCCACGACTCACAGATACGCAGTATTTT	CASSPGVEGPRLTDTQYF	NA	TRBV4-2	TRBJ2-3	medium-sized
TGTGCCAGCAGTTACTGGCAGGACTACGAGCAGTACTTC	CASSYWQDYEQYF	NA	TRBV6-6	TRBJ2-7	NA
TGCGCCAGCAGTCCCGGCAATCGCCCTACGGGAGAGCAGTACTTC	CASSPGNRPTGEQYF	NA	TRBV4-3	TRBJ2-7	NA
TGTGCCAGCAGCCCTAGGGACAGGACCACTGAAGCTTTCTTT	CASSPRDRTTEAFF	TRBD1	TRBV3-1	TRBJ1-1	many
TGCGCCAGCAGCCCCATGGGACTAGCGGGAGGCAGTGAGCAGTTCTTC	CASSPMGLAGGSEQFF	TRBD2	TRBV5-1	TRBJ2-1	NA
TGTGCCAGCAGTTTTTACGCGGGAGTGATGGGTACGCAGTATTTT	CASSFYAGVMGTQYF	TRBD2	TRBV28	TRBJ2-3	NA
TGTGCCAGCAGTTACCGGGTCAACTACGAGCAGTACTTC	CASSYRVNYEQYF	NA	TRBV7-6	TRBJ2-7	many
TGTGCCAGCAGCTTAGTCGAACCCTACGAGCAGTACTTC	CASSLVEPYEQYF	NA	TRBV11-2	TRBJ2-7	many
TGTGCCAGCAGCGTAGGGGGTCCACTTTTGAGCTCCTACAATGAGCAGTTCTTC	CASSVGGPLLSSYNEQFF	NA	TRBV9	TRBJ2-1	NA
TGTGCCAGCAGCGCAGACGCATCCTACGAGCAGTACTTC	CASSADASYEQYF	NA	TRBV21-1	TRBJ2-7	NA
TGTGCCAGCACCCATCTCGGCATTTCTGGGGCCAACGTCCTGACTTTC	CASTHLGISGANVLTF	NA	TRBV6-2/TRBV6-3	TRBJ2-6	NA
TGCAGCGTTCGAAACCCGAACACTGAAGCTTTCTTT	CSVRNPNTEAFF	NA	TRBV29-1	TRBJ1-1	NA
TGTGCCAGCAGTCTTTTCACGGATCCCTACGAGCAGTACTTC	CASSLFTDPYEQYF	NA	TRBV6-1	TRBJ2-7	NA